This T cell receptor beta chain appears in the sequencing data of a study of T cell clones after liver transplantation. As for the study in general: Liver transplant recipients had immunosuppression withdrawal attempted within 2 years. TCRbeta sequencing after a pre-transplant mixed lymphocyte reaction identified graft-donor-reactive clones, later tracked in post-transplant blood. Study conclusions and caveats: In most of the 8 subjects, circulating graft-donor-reactive CD4 TCRbeta sequences fell significantly after transplant.

Sequencing was performed with immunoSEQ multiplex PCR; in TCRdb, only in-frame clones are kept and a portion is missing. The table records about 75,000 clones, 80% to 85% of them present only once. Concerning this clone: The target antigen is unknown.

This CDR3 comprises 14 residues. Germline V gene lookup returns CDR1 MDHEN and CDR2 SYDVKM. The V gene lost 4 bases and the J gene lost 0 bases, with 7 bases spanning the gap. V is TRBV28 and J is TRBJ2-4, with TRBD1 as a possible D gene (6 bases). This clonotype was obtained from a human patient who received a liver transplant. These T cells may partly come from the graft donor. Sequencing was performed on CD4+ T cells from blood, taken roughly 48 months after liver transplant. As DNA, the CDR3 is TGTGCCAGCAGTTCACAGGGAGCCAAAAACATTCAGTACTTC. Translation gives CASSSQGAKNIQYF.